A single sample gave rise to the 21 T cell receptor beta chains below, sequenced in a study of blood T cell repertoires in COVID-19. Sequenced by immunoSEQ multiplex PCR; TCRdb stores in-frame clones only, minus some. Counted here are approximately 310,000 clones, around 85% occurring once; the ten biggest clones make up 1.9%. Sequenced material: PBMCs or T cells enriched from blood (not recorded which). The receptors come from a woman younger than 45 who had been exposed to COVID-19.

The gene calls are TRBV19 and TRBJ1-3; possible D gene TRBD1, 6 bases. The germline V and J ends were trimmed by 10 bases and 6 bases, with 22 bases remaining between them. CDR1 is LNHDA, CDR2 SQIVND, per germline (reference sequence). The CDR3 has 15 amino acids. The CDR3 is CANTDHRQDENTIYF. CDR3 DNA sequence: TGTGCCAACACCGATCATAGACAGGATGAAAACACCATATATTTT.

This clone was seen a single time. Written as DNA, the CDR3 is TGTGCCAGCAGCGTAGAGGGTAGCGGGGGGTCCTCGGATACGCAGTATTTT. Its translation is CASSVEGSGGSSDTQYF. The chain links TRBV9 to TRBJ2-3; 10 nucleotides line up with TRBD2. This CDR3 has 17 amino acids. Trimming cost V 0 bases and J 6 bases; bases outside gene matches: 10. The germline CDR1 and CDR2 sequences are SGDLS and YYNGEE.

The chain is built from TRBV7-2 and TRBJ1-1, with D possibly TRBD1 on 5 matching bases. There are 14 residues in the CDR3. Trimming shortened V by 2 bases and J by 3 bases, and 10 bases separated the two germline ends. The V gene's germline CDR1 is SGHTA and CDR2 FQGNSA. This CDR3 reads CASSLPGIDTEAFF. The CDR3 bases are TGTGCCAGCAGCTTACCAGGGATAGACACTGAAGCTTTCTTT.

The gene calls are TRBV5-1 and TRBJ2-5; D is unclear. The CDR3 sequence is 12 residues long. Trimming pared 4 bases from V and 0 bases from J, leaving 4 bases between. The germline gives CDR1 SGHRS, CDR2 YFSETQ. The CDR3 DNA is TGCGCCAGCAGCGAGTACCAAGAGACCCAGTACTTC. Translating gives CASSEYQETQYF.

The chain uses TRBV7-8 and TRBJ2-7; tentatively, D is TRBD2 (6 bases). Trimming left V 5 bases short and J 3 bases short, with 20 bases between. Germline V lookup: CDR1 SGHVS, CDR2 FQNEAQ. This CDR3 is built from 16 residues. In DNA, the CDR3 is TGTGCCAGCAGCCGAGGATTCGGTAGCGGACACTACGAGCAGTACTTC. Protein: CASSRGFGSGHYEQYF. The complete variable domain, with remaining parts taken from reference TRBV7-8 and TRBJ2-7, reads GAGVSQSPRYKVAKRGQDVALRCDPISGHVSLFWYQQALGQGPEFLTYFQNEAQLDKSGLPSDRFFAERPEGSVSTLKIQRTQQEDSAVYLCASSRGFGSGHYEQYFGPGTRLTVT.

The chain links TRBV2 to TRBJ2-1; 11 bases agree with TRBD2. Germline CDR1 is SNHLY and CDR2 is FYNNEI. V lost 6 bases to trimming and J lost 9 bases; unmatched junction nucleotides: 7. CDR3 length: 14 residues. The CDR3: CASSTGLAEGEQFF. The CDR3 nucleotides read TGTGCCAGCAGCACGGGACTAGCGGAGGGTGAGCAGTTCTTC.

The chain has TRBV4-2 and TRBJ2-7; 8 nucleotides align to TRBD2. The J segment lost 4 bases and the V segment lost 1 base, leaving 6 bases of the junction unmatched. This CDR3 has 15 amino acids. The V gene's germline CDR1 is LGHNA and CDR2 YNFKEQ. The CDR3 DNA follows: TGTGCCAGCAGCCAAGGCGGGAGGAACAAATACGAGCAGTACTTC. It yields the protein CASSQGGRNKYEQYF.

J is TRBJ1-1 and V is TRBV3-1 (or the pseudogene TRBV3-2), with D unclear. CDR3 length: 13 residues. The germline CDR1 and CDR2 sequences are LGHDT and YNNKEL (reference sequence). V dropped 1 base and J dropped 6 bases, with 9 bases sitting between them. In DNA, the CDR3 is TGTGCCAGCAGCCAAGGGTTGAGGGCTGAAGCTTTCTTT. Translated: CASSQGLRAEAFF.

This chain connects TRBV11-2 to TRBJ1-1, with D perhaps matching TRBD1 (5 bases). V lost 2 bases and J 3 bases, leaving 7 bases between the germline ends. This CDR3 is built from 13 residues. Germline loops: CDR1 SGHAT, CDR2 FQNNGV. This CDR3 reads CASSLTQDTEAFF. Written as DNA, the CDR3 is TGTGCCAGCAGCTTAACACAGGACACTGAAGCTTTCTTT.

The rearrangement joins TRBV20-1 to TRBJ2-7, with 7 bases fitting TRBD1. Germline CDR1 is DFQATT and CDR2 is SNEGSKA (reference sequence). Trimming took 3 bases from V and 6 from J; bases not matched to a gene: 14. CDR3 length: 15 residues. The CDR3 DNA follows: TGCAGTGCTAGTAAGCTAGGTGAGGGGGCAGGCGAGCAGTACTTC. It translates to CSASKLGEGAGEQYF.

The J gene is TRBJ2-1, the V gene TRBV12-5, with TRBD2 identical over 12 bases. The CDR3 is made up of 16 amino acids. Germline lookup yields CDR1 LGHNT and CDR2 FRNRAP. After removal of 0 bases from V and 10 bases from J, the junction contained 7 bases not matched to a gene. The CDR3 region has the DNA TGTGCTAGTGGTTTGGTACCTAGCGGGGGGGCGGGAGAGCAGTTCTTC. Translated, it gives CASGLVPSGGAGEQFF.

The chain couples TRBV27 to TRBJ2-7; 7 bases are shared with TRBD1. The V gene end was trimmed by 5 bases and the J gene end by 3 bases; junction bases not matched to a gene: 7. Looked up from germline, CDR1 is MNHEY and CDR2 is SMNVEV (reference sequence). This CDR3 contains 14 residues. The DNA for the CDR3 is TGTGCCAGCAGTCCCGAGACAGGGCTCTACGAGCAGTACTTC. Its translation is CASSPETGLYEQYF.

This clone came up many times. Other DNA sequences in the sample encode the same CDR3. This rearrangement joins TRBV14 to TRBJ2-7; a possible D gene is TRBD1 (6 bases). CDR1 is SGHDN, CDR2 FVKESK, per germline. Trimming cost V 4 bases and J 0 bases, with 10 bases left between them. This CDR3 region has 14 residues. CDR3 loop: CASSRGGSSYEQYF. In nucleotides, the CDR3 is TGTGCCAGCAGCCGAGGGGGTAGCTCCTACGAGCAGTACTTC.

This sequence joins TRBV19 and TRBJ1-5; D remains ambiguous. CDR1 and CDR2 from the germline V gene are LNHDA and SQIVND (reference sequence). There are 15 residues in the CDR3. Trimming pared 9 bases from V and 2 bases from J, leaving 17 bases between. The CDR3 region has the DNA TGTGCCAGCCAACCCACCGCGTCGGGCAATCAGCCCCAGCATTTT. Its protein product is CASQPTASGNQPQHF.

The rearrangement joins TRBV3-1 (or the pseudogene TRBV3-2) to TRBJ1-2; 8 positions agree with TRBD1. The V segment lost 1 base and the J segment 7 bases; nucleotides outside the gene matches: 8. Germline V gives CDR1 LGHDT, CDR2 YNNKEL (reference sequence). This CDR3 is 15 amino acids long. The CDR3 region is CASSQGTIQGAGYTF. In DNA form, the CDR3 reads TGTGCCAGCAGCCAAGGTACTATTCAGGGGGCTGGCTACACCTTC.

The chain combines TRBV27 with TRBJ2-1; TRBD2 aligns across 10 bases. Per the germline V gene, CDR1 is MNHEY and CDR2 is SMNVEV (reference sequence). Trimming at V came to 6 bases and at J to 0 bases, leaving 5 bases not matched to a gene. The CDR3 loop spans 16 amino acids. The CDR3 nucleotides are TGTGCCAGCAGATCAGCTAGCGGGAGCTCCTACAATGAGCAGTTCTTC. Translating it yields CASRSASGSSYNEQFF.

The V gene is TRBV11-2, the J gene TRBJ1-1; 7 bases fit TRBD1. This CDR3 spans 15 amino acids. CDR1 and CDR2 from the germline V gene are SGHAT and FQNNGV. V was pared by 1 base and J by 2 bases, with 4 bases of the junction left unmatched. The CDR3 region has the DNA TGTGCCAGCAGCTTAGGACAGGGCCTAAACACTGAAGCTTTCTTT. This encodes CASSLGQGLNTEAFF. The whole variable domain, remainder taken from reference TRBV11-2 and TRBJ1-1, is EAGVAQSPRYKIIEKRQSVAFWCNPISGHATLYWYQQILGQGPKLLIQFQNNGVVDDSQLPKDRFSAERLKGVDSTLKIQPAKLEDSAVYLCASSLGQGLNTEAFFGQGTRLTVV.

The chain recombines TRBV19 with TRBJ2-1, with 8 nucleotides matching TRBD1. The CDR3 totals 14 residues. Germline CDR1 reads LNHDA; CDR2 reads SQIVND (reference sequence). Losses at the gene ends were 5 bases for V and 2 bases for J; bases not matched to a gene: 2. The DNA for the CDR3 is TGTGCCAGTAGTTACAGGGGGACCTACAATGAGCAGTTCTTC. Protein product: CASSYRGTYNEQFF.

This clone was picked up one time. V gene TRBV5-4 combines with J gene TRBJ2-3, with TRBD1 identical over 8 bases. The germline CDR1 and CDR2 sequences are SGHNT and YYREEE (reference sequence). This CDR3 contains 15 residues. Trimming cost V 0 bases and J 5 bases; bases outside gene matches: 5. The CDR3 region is CASSLAGGAGDTQYF. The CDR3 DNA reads TGTGCCAGCAGCTTGGCAGGGGGCGCCGGAGATACGCAGTATTTT.

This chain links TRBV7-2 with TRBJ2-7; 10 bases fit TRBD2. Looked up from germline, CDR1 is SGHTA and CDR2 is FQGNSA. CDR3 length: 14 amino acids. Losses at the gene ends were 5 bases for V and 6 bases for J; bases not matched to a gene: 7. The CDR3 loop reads CASSLGTSDPEQYF. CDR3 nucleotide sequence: TGTGCCAGCAGCCTCGGGACTAGCGACCCCGAGCAGTACTTC.

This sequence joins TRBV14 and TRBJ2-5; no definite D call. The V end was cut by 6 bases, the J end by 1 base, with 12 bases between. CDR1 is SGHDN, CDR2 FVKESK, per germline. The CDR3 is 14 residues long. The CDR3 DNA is TGTGCCAGCAGTGCTGGCCTCGCCCAAGAGACCCAGTACTTC. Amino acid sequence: CASSAGLAQETQYF. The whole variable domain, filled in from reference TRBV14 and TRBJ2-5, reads EAGVTQFPSHSVIEKGQTVTLRCDPISGHDNLYWYRRVMGKEIKFLLHFVKESKQDESGMPNNRFLAERTGGTYSTLKVQPAELEDSGVYFCASSAGLAQETQYFGPGTRLLVL.